This T cell receptor (beta chain) is drawn from a study of T cell responses to AZD1222 COVID-19 vaccine. V lost 3 bases to trimming and J lost 5 bases, with 2 bases between them. This CDR3 region has 10 residues. Germline loops: CDR1 MDHEN, CDR2 SYDVKM. The data were produced by immunoSEQ multiplex PCR, yet TCRdb's version contains in-frame clones alone and is incomplete. Of under 200,000 clones in the sample, around 90% are singletons; the top ten hold approximately 0.97%. The origin of this receptor is an adult who received the AZD1222 COVID-19 vaccine. The sample consisted of peripheral blood, taken 28 days after the second AZD1222 dose. The chain employs TRBV28 and TRBJ2-7; D gene uncertain. CDR3 DNA sequence: TGTGCCAGCAGTTTTAACGAGCAGTACTTC. It is translated as CASSFNEQYF.